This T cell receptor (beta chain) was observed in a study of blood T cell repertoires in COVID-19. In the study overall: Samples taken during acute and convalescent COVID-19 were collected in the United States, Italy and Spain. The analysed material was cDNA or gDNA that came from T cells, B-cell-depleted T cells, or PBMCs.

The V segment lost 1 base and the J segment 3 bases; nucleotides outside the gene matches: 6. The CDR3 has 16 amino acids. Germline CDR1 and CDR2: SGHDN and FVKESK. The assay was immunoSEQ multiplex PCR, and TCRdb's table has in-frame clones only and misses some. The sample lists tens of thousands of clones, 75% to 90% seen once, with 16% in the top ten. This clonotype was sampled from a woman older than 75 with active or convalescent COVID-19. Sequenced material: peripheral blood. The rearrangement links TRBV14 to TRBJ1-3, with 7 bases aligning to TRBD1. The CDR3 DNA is TGTGCCAGCAGCCAAGTTGGAGGGGGCCTTGGAAACACCATATATTTT. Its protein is CASSQVGGGLGNTIYF.